This entry is about one T cell receptor (beta chain). Recruits, aged roughly 18 to 90 years, lived in under 25 US areas. Self-reported history from a screening survey and questionnaire set each donor's cohort. The entry originates in a study of blood T cell repertoires in COVID-19. As processed by the authors: Reference gene primer amplification gave estimated nucleated cell counts. Produced via immunoSEQ multiplex PCR; TCRdb's table is partial and in-frame only. V and J calls and clone size are given by that table; D and trimming were obtained from the DNA. The sample lists roughly 400,000 clones; around nine tenths were seen once. This CDR3 is built from 16 residues. The V gene's germline CDR1 is SGHTA and CDR2 FQGNSA. V dropped 4 bases and J dropped 1; count of bases not matched to a gene: 6.

The rearrangement joins TRBV7-2 to TRBJ1-5; 8 bases line up with TRBD1. The source of this sequence is a woman aged 45-65 years who had recovered from COVID-19. Material: PBMCs or T cells enriched from blood (not recorded which). CDR3 region: CASSSRQGRSNQPQHF. Written as DNA, the CDR3 is TGTGCCAGCAGCTCGCGACAGGGGAGAAGCAATCAGCCCCAGCATTTT.